The 26 T cell receptor beta chains below come from one sample, sequenced in a study of graft-versus-host responses after intestinal transplantation. For these receptors, no antigen is known. Some clones are missing from TCRdb's copy, which holds only in-frame ones; the method was immunoSEQ multiplex PCR. The sample yields roughly 81,000 clones, approximately 82% seen once. This specimen consisted of unstimulated CD4+ T cells sorted from spleen or lymph node cells, obtained before intestinal transplant. These receptors originate from a human donor who received an intestinal transplant.

The rearrangement joins TRBV7-9 to TRBJ1-1; TRBD1 matches at 7 bases. The V and J ends lost 1 base and 2 bases, in that order; junction bases with no gene match: 10. The length of the CDR3 is 17 residues. The germline V gene encodes CDR1 SEHNR and CDR2 FQNEAQ (reference sequence). CDR3 DNA: TGTGCCAGCAGCTTAGTCGGGGCGACAGGGTACAACACTGAAGCTTTCTTT. It yields the protein CASSLVGATGYNTEAFF. Looking up the rest from reference TRBV7-9 and TRBJ1-1 gives the full variable domain: DTGVSQNPRHKITKRGQNVTFRCDPISEHNRLYWYRQTLGQGPEFLTYFQNEAQLEKSRLLSDRFSAERPKGSFSTLEIQRTEQGDSAMYLCASSLVGATGYNTEAFFGQGTRLTVV.

This chain joins TRBV6-6 and TRBJ2-3; 8 nucleotides line up with TRBD1. CDR3 length equals 14 residues. Germline V lookup: CDR1 MNHNY, CDR2 SVGAGI (reference sequence). V lost 6 bases and J lost 4; bases outside the gene matches: 6. CDR3 DNA: TGTGCCAGCAGAAAGACAGGGGCTGCAGATACGCAGTATTTT. It is translated as CASRKTGAADTQYF.

The chain employs TRBV4-2 and TRBJ2-1; D unresolved. Between the trimmed V and J ends, which lost 6 bases and 2 bases, there was a span of 11 bases. The CDR3 has 14 amino acids. CDR1 LGHNA and CDR2 YNFKEQ come from the germline V gene. Here the CDR3 DNA reads TGTGCCAGCAGGCTAGGTATCACCTACAATGAGCAGTTCTTC. Translating it yields CASRLGITYNEQFF.

For this clone: A read error may account for a junction end that differs from germline. This chain connects TRBV7-2 to TRBJ2-3, with 11 bases that match TRBD2. Germline CDR1 reads SGHTA; CDR2 reads FQGNSA. This CDR3 comprises 13 residues. The CDR3 nucleotides read TGTGCCAGCAGCTCCCGACTAGCGGGGCCCTGGGATTTT. Amino acids: CASSSRLAGPWDF. The full variable domain, in which reference TRBV7-2 and TRBJ2-3 provide the parts outside the CDR3, is GAGVSQSPSNKVTEKGKDVELRCDPISGHTALYWYRQSLGQGLEFLIYFQGNSAPDKSGLPSDRFSAERTGGSVSTLTIQRTQQEDSAVYLCASSSRLAGPWDFGPGTRLTVL.

About this clone itself: The same CDR3 can be traced to other DNA sequences in this sample. The J gene is TRBJ2-7, the V gene TRBV2; D unclear. The germline gives CDR1 SNHLY, CDR2 FYNNEI. The V gene lost 2 bases and the J gene lost 1 base, with 6 bases spanning the gap. The CDR3 length is 13 residues. The CDR3 region is CASSETESYEQYF. The CDR3 region has the DNA TGTGCCAGCAGTGAAACGGAGTCCTACGAGCAGTACTTC.

This clone appeared a single time. V is TRBV5-1 and J is TRBJ2-1, with 12 bases lining up with TRBD2. With 3 bases clipped from V and 2 bases from J, the junction kept 3 bases outside the gene matches. CDR1 and CDR2 (germline): SGHRS, YFSETQ. The CDR3 runs 16 residues. The CDR3 DNA is TGCGCCAGCAGCTCTAGCGGGGGGGCCCCCTACAATGAGCAGTTCTTC. This gives the protein CASSSSGGAPYNEQFF.

J is TRBJ2-3 and V is TRBV7-2, with 7 bases that match TRBD2. Germline CDR1 reads SGHTA; CDR2 reads FQGNSA. The CDR3 length is 16 residues. Germline trimming cut 5 bases from V and 0 bases from J; bases unmatched to any gene: 8. CDR3 residues: CASSKQSGTSTDTQYF. The CDR3 nucleotides read TGTGCCAGCAGCAAGCAAAGCGGGACTAGCACAGATACGCAGTATTTT.

This clone has a single count. This chain links TRBV25-1 with TRBJ2-7, with 9 bases aligning to TRBD2. The CDR3 loop spans 14 amino acids. CDR1 and CDR2 from the germline V gene are MGHDK and SYGVNS. The trim removed 2 bases at V and 2 bases at J, leaving 1 base unmatched. The CDR3 sequence is CASSEASGAYEQYF. Here the CDR3 DNA reads TGTGCCAGCAGTGAAGCTAGCGGGGCCTACGAGCAGTACTTC.

This sequence joins TRBV2 and TRBJ1-5; D is perhaps TRBD1 (6 bases). Germline CDR1 reads SNHLY; CDR2 reads FYNNEI. V was shortened by 5 bases and J by 7 bases, with 9 bases between the two germline ends. This CDR3 comprises 12 residues. The CDR3: CASSPDSQPQHF. The CDR3 nucleotides read TGTGCCAGCAGTCCGGACAGCCAGCCCCAGCATTTT. Drawing the rest from reference TRBV2 and TRBJ1-5, the complete variable domain is EPEVTQTPSHQVTQMGQEVILRCVPISNHLYFYWYRQILGQKVEFLVSFYNNEISEKSEIFDDQFSVERPDGSNFTLKIRSTKLEDSAMYFCASSPDSQPQHFGDGTRLSIL.

The J gene is TRBJ2-5, the V gene TRBV10-2, with TRBD2 matching 9 bases. The CDR3 has 13 amino acids. Per germline, CDR1 WSHSY and CDR2 SAAADI. V gave up 6 bases and J gave up 1 base; unmatched junction bases: 0. The CDR3 loop reads CASRLAGQETQYF. In nucleotides, the CDR3 is TGCGCCAGCAGACTAGCGGGCCAAGAGACCCAGTACTTC.

This clone was seen a few times. The chain employs TRBV6-5 and TRBJ2-7; 7 nucleotides line up with TRBD1. Germline CDR1 reads MNHEY; CDR2 reads SVGAGI. The V segment lost 8 bases and the J segment 4 bases; nucleotides outside the gene matches: 8. The CDR3 has 13 residues. In DNA form, the CDR3 reads TGTGCCAGCCGATGGACAGGTTCGTACGAGCAGTACTTC. Its translation: CASRWTGSYEQYF.

The genes are TRBV28 and TRBJ1-1; D is unresolved. CDR1 and CDR2 from the germline V gene are MDHEN and SYDVKM. V was pared by 5 bases and J by 6 bases, with 19 bases between. This CDR3 contains 15 residues. CDR3 residues: CASSPPVQMVAEAFF. The CDR3 coding sequence is TGTGCCAGCAGTCCTCCCGTACAAATGGTCGCTGAAGCTTTCTTT.

This sequence joins TRBV30 and TRBJ2-2, with a possible D match to TRBD2 (5 bases). This CDR3 contains 15 residues. Germline CDR1 is GTSNPN and CDR2 is SVGIG (reference sequence). Trimming shortened V by 0 bases and J by 5 bases, and 13 bases separated the two germline ends. This CDR3 is CAWSVQSAATGELFF. The CDR3 DNA is TGTGCCTGGAGTGTACAGTCAGCGGCAACCGGGGAGCTGTTTTTT.

This clone was seen a few times. The V and J genes are TRBV19 and TRBJ2-7; a possible D gene is TRBD1 (5 bases). The ends were cut back, 6 bases at V and 0 bases at J, with 9 bases in the middle. CDR3 length equals 13 residues. The germline V gene has CDR1 LNHDA and CDR2 SQIVND (reference sequence). The CDR3 is CASRKGLSYEQYF. In DNA form, the CDR3 reads TGTGCCAGTAGGAAGGGGCTCTCCTACGAGCAGTACTTC.

The chain joins TRBV19 to TRBJ2-2; perhaps TRBD2 as D (7 bases). The germline V gene encodes CDR1 LNHDA and CDR2 SQIVND (reference sequence). This CDR3 region has 16 residues. Here the CDR3 reads CATAGAGAFFPGELFF. CDR3 in DNA: TGTGCGACCGCGGGGGCAGGGGCGTTTTTCCCCGGGGAGCTGTTTTTT.

The J gene is TRBJ2-5, the V gene TRBV4-1; TRBD1 matches 10 bases. The CDR3 is 16 amino acids. V was pared by 4 bases and J by 0 bases, with 5 bases of the junction left unmatched. The V gene's germline CDR1 is MGHRA and CDR2 YSYEKL. The CDR3: CASSRRQGAYQETQYF. DNA for the CDR3: TGCGCCAGCAGCCGGCGACAGGGGGCGTACCAAGAGACCCAGTACTTC.

This clone was detected a few times. The chain links TRBV6-1 to TRBJ1-2; 7 nucleotides line up with TRBD1. The CDR3 is 15 amino acids. The trim removed 2 bases at V and 8 bases at J, leaving 11 bases unmatched. Germline V gene sequence: CDR1 MNHNS, CDR2 SASEGT. CDR3 region: CASSEFLLQGEGYTF. The DNA for the CDR3 is TGTGCCAGCAGTGAATTCCTCCTTCAGGGGGAAGGCTACACCTTC.

V usage is TRBV6-5 and J usage is TRBJ2-7; TRBD2 agrees at 8 bases. The CDR3 spans 14 residues. The junction had 10 bases not matched to a gene; V was cut back by 6 bases and J by 6 bases. Germline CDR1 is MNHEY and CDR2 is SVGAGI. In DNA form, the CDR3 reads TGTGCCAGCAGCCCCGGGACTAGTCAACGCGAGCAGTACTTC. Its protein product is CASSPGTSQREQYF.

This clone has only a few counts. The chain links TRBV5-1 to TRBJ2-7; a weak D match, TRBD1 (5 bases). CDR1 and CDR2 from the germline V gene are SGHRS and YFSETQ. This CDR3 region has 15 residues. Trimming shortened V by 2 bases and J by 6 bases, and 18 bases separated the two germline ends. The chain's CDR3 is CASSFSWGYASEQYF. The CDR3 DNA reads TGCGCCAGCAGCTTCTCGTGGGGCTACGCTTCCGAGCAGTACTTC.

This clone was seen a single time. This chain connects TRBV6-5 to TRBJ2-2; 8 nucleotides align to TRBD2. The CDR3 is 16 residues long. V lost 0 bases and J lost 7; bases outside the gene matches: 7. Germline V gives CDR1 MNHEY, CDR2 SVGAGI. CDR3 amino acids: CASSYSPGGQGGELFF. In DNA form, the CDR3 reads TGTGCCAGCAGTTACTCACCGGGGGGGCAGGGCGGGGAGCTGTTTTTT.

This chain uses TRBV6-5 with TRBJ1-1; 7 bases align to TRBD1. CDR1 is MNHEY, CDR2 SVGAGI, per germline. J was trimmed by 2 bases and V by 5 bases; bases with no gene match: 8. The CDR3 has 15 amino acids. The CDR3 bases are TGTGCCAGCAGTCCCTTCGACAGGGCCAACACTGAAGCTTTCTTT. Amino acid sequence: CASSPFDRANTEAFF.

This chain uses TRBV7-3 with TRBJ2-7; 8 nucleotides agree with TRBD2. The CDR3 covers 15 residues. Germline values: CDR1 SGHTA, CDR2 FQGTGA. V trimming: 4 bases; J trimming: 6 bases; junction bases outside the gene matches: 11. This chain's CDR3 is CASSSQTSVDAEQYF. The CDR3 region has the DNA TGTGCCAGCAGCTCGCAGACTAGCGTTGACGCCGAGCAGTACTTC.

The rearrangement links TRBV11-1 to TRBJ2-2; TRBD2 agrees at 14 bases. The V gene end was trimmed by 4 bases and the J gene end by 9 bases; junction bases not matched to a gene: 4. CDR3 length: 15 amino acids. The germline CDR1 and CDR2 sequences are SGHAT and FQDESV (reference sequence). CDR3 nucleotides: TGTGCCAGCAGCTCTGGACTAGCGGGAGGATGGGAGCTGTTTTTT. Its translation is CASSSGLAGGWELFF.

This clone was observed a few times. V usage is TRBV2 and J usage is TRBJ1-2; D is undetermined. CDR3 size: 12 residues. V lost 6 bases and J lost 5, with 10 bases in between. From germline, CDR1 is SNHLY and CDR2 FYNNEI. In DNA, the CDR3 is TGTGCCAGCAGACCGGGTGAATATGGCTACACCTTC. Translation: CASRPGEYGYTF. Filled out from reference TRBV2 and TRBJ1-2, the complete variable domain reads EPEVTQTPSHQVTQMGQEVILRCVPISNHLYFYWYRQILGQKVEFLVSFYNNEISEKSEIFDDQFSVERPDGSNFTLKIRSTKLEDSAMYFCASRPGEYGYTFGSGTRLTVV.

The chain links TRBV28 to TRBJ2-3; D call uncertain. Germline V CDR1 and CDR2: MDHEN, SYDVKM. Trimming cost V 3 bases and J 6 bases, with 13 bases left between them. The CDR3 covers 14 residues. As DNA, the CDR3 is TGTGCCAGCAGTTTGTTGTGGCTCTCGGATACGCAGTATTTT. This gives the protein CASSLLWLSDTQYF.

This clone was detected a few times. The chain uses TRBV6-5 and TRBJ1-1, with D tentatively TRBD1 (5 bases). Trimming left V 7 bases short and J 4 bases short, with 13 bases between. The CDR3 extends over 13 amino acids. Germline values: CDR1 MNHEY, CDR2 SVGAGI. The CDR3 DNA follows: TGTGCCAGCACCCGGGGGTCTGGCACTGAAGCTTTCTTT. It codes for CASTRGSGTEAFF.